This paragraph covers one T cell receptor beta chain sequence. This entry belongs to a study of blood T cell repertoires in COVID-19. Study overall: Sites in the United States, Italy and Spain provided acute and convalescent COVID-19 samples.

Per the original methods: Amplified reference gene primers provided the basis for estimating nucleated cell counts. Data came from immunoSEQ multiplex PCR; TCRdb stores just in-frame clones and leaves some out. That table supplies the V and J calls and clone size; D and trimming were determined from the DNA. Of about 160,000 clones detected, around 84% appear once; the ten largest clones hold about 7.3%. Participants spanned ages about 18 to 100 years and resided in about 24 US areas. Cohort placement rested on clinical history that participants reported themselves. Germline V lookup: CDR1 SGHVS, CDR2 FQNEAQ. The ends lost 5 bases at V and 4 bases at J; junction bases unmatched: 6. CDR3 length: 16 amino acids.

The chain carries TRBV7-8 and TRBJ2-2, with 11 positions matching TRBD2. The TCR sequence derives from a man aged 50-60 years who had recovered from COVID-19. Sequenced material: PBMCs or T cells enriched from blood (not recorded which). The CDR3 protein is CASSGRLAGTTGELFF. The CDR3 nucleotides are TGTGCCAGCAGCGGCCGACTAGCGGGGACCACCGGGGAGCTGTTTTTT.